Listed here are 17 T cell receptor beta chains from one sample, sequenced in a study of blood T cells in healthy people across ages (dated by TCRdb to 2013 to 2016). Libraries were prepared through 5' RACE. TCRdb records Illumina HiSeq 2500 as the sequencer. A second 7 to 11 cycle PCR used a sample-barcoded 5' primer and a J-beta primer mix. TCRdb reworked the public reads: Q25 trimming with fastp, MiXCR clone assembly, productive beta chains retained. Entries are consolidated by CDR3 protein sequence, retaining the most common genes and DNA. This sample lists hundreds of thousands of distinct CDR3 sequences; more than 20% were detected once. The top ten clones comprise roughly 3.9% of the sample. Material for sequencing was blood. The source of these receptors is a man aged 65-85 years in good health.

The chain uses TRBV14 and TRBJ1-1; no reliable D call. The V gene's germline CDR1 is SGHDN and CDR2 FVKESK. The CDR3 runs 16 residues. Trimming cost V 1 base and J 4 bases, with 16 bases left between them. The CDR3: CASSQVGRERGTEAFF. In nucleotides, the CDR3 is TGTGCCAGCAGCCAAGTTGGCCGGGAACGGGGCACTGAAGCTTTCTTT.

This clonotype has ten or more counts. This chain links TRBV7-9 with TRBJ1-4; D is perhaps TRBD1 (6 bases). The length of the CDR3 is 14 residues. Per germline, CDR1 SEHNR and CDR2 FQNEAQ (reference sequence). The V end was cut by 3 bases, the J end by 5 bases, with 10 bases between. Written as DNA, the CDR3 is TGTGCCAGCAGCTTTTCCGGGGGCAATGAAAAACTGTTTTTT. Protein: CASSFSGGNEKLFF.

This clonotype has only a few counts. This sequence joins TRBV6-2 or TRBV6-3 and TRBJ2-3; D is possibly TRBD2 (7 bases). This CDR3 spans 14 amino acids. Per the germline V gene, CDR1 is MNHEY and CDR2 is SVGEGT. Trimming took off 6 bases at V and 4 bases at J, with 14 bases between the two ends. CDR3 residues: CASSRGASADTQYF. As DNA, the CDR3 is TGTGCCAGCAGCCGGGGGGCGTCGGCAGATACGCAGTATTTT.

The chain is built from TRBV5-1 and TRBJ1-1; perhaps TRBD1 as D (6 bases). This CDR3 has 15 amino acids. The germline CDR1 and CDR2 sequences are SGHRS and YFSETQ. Trimming took off 6 bases at V and 0 bases at J, with 15 bases between the two ends. The CDR3 sequence: CASNPDGQMNTEAFF. Written as DNA, the CDR3 is TGCGCCAGCAACCCCGACGGACAGATGAACACTGAAGCTTTCTTT.

The V gene is TRBV12-3 or TRBV12-4, the J gene TRBJ1-1; unclear D gene. The V and J ends lost 3 bases and 3 bases respectively, with 11 bases between them. This CDR3 has 14 amino acids. CDR3 region: CASSFLGGDTEAFF. The CDR3 DNA sequence: TGTGCCAGCAGTTTCCTGGGAGGTGACACTGAAGCTTTCTTT.

This sequence joins TRBV28 and TRBJ2-7, with D possibly being TRBD1 (5 bases). This CDR3 has 13 residues. Germline loops: CDR1 MDHEN, CDR2 SYDVKM. With 2 bases removed from V and 2 bases from J, the gap between germline ends came to 7 bases. CDR3 residues: CASSLARAYEQYF. As DNA, the CDR3 is TGTGCCAGCAGTTTAGCCAGGGCCTACGAGCAGTACTTC.

By proportion, this clonotype is medium-sized (0.01 to 0.1%). V usage is TRBV27 and J usage is TRBJ2-7; D remains unclear. The CDR3 is 14 amino acids. Trimming pared 2 bases from V and 6 bases from J, leaving 14 bases between. The germline gives CDR1 MNHEY, CDR2 SMNVEV (reference sequence). The CDR3 is CASSLRSSLGEQYF. The CDR3 coding sequence is TGTGCCAGCAGTTTACGGTCGAGCTTGGGCGAGCAGTACTTC.

This clonotype occurred once. This chain connects TRBV11-2 to TRBJ2-2; D may be TRBD2 (6 bases). V lost 5 bases to trimming and J lost 6 bases, with 13 bases between them. This CDR3 has 14 amino acids. In germline, CDR1 is SGHAT, CDR2 FQNNGV. In nucleotides, the CDR3 is TGTGCCAGCAGCAGTGGGACTTCTGCCGGGGAGCTGTTTTTT. Its translation: CASSSGTSAGELFF.

A single count supports this clonotype. V and J are TRBV20-1 and TRBJ1-1; 7 positions match TRBD1. The CDR3 sequence is 15 residues long. Germline-derived CDR1 and CDR2 are DFQATT and SNEGSKA (reference sequence). V lost 3 bases, J lost 3 bases, and 10 bases stayed unmatched. In DNA form, the CDR3 reads TGCAGTGCTAGGGCCCTGGGCAGGGGGGACACTGAAGCTTTCTTT. This gives the protein CSARALGRGDTEAFF.

This clonotype was seen a handful of times. The V gene is TRBV7-2, the J gene TRBJ2-1; TRBD2 aligns across 8 bases. J was trimmed by 9 bases and V by 1 base; bases with no gene match: 5. The CDR3 runs 14 residues. Germline V gives CDR1 SGHTA, CDR2 FQGNSA. The DNA for the CDR3 is TGTGCCAGCAGCTTAGTACGGGAGGGAGTTGAGCAGTTCTTC. Translation: CASSLVREGVEQFF.

The chain joins TRBV7-9 to TRBJ2-3; D might be TRBD2 (6 bases). V was trimmed by 2 bases and J by 2 bases, leaving 8 bases between them. The CDR3 has 14 amino acids. The germline V gene encodes CDR1 SEHNR and CDR2 FQNEAQ (reference sequence). CDR3 loop: CASSLWGDTDTQYF. The DNA for the CDR3 is TGTGCCAGCAGCTTATGGGGGGACACAGATACGCAGTATTTT. Complete variable domain (other parts from reference TRBV7-9 and TRBJ2-3): DTGVSQNPRHKITKRGQNVTFRCDPISEHNRLYWYRQTLGQGPEFLTYFQNEAQLEKSRLLSDRFSAERPKGSFSTLEIQRTEQGDSAMYLCASSLWGDTDTQYFGPGTRLTVL.

The chain couples TRBV20-1 to TRBJ1-2; 10 bases line up with TRBD1. Trimming removed 6 bases from V and 7 bases from J; junction bases left unmatched: 14. From germline, CDR1 is DFQATT and CDR2 SNEGSKA (reference sequence). CDR3 length: 15 amino acids. CDR3 residues: CSATPDRGQNGGYTF. CDR3 nucleotide sequence: TGCAGTGCGACCCCCGACAGGGGGCAAAACGGTGGCTACACCTTC.

This chain connects TRBV20-1 to TRBJ2-5; 12 bases map to TRBD2. In germline, CDR1 is DFQATT, CDR2 SNEGSKA (reference sequence). Trimming at V came to 0 bases and at J to 6 bases, leaving 5 bases not matched to a gene. The CDR3 length is 15 residues. In DNA form, the CDR3 reads TGCAGTGCTAGAGATGGCACTAGCGGGAGGAAGACCCAGTACTTC. It translates to CSARDGTSGRKTQYF.

V usage is TRBV6-6 and J usage is TRBJ2-7; 9 bases fit TRBD1. CDR3 length equals 15 residues. V trimming: 6 bases; J trimming: 2 bases; junction bases outside the gene matches: 8. CDR1 MNHNY and CDR2 SVGAGI come from the germline V gene (reference sequence). This CDR3 reads CASSPGTGITYEQYF. CDR3 coding DNA: TGTGCCAGCAGCCCCGGGACAGGGATTACCTACGAGCAGTACTTC.

There are a few counts of this clonotype. This chain connects TRBV21-1 to TRBJ2-2; TRBD1 reflects the table's D call only, with no check against the DNA. TRBV21-1 is marked as a pseudogene. The CDR3 is 15 amino acids. CDR3 protein: CASSQLDRVGGELFF. CDR3 nucleotide sequence: TGTGCCAGCAGCCAGCTGGACAGGGTTGGCGGGGAGCTGTTTTTT.

The chain carries TRBV5-1 and TRBJ2-5; maybe TRBD2 (5 bases). The end of the DNA fits TRBJ2-1 better, so the J call may be wrong. The CDR3 is made up of 13 amino acids. Per germline, CDR1 SGHRS and CDR2 YFSETQ. The CDR3 DNA reads TGCGCCAGCACCGGAATAGGGAGAAATGAGCAGTTCTTC. This gives the protein CASTGIGRNEQFF.

V gene TRBV28 combines with J gene TRBJ2-7, with a possible D match to TRBD2 (7 bases). This CDR3 is built from 16 residues. The ends were cut back, 3 bases at V and 0 bases at J, with 15 bases in the middle. Germline lookup yields CDR1 MDHEN and CDR2 SYDVKM. The CDR3 protein is CASSFRGGSSSYEQYF. CDR3 nucleotides: TGTGCCAGCAGTTTTAGGGGGGGCTCTAGCTCCTACGAGCAGTACTTC. The complete variable domain, with remaining parts taken from reference TRBV28 and TRBJ2-7, reads DVKVTQSSRYLVKRTGEKVFLECVQDMDHENMFWYRQDPGLGLRLIYFSYDVKMKEKGDIPEGYSVSREKKERFSLILESASTNQTSMYLCASSFRGGSSSYEQYFGPGTRLTVT.